This T cell receptor (beta chain) was sequenced for a study of blood T cell repertoires in COVID-19. Study as a whole: The United States, Italy and Spain provided the acute and convalescent COVID-19 samples. Nucleic acid was either cDNA or gDNA, and it came from T cells, B-cell-depleted T cells, or PBMCs.

Original methodology: Nucleated cell number was recorded as an estimate derived from reference gene primer amplification. The table came from immunoSEQ multiplex PCR; TCRdb's copy has only in-frame clones and leaves some out. V, J and clone size reflect that table, while D and trimming were determined from the DNA. The repertoire holds about 180,000 clones, roughly 80% seen once, with roughly 8.1% in the top ten. Trimming shortened V by 5 bases and J by 5 bases, and 13 bases separated the two germline ends. The CDR3 is 14 residues long. CDR1 SGHRS and CDR2 YFSETQ come from the germline V gene. The V gene is TRBV5-1, the J gene TRBJ2-2, with D unresolved. The receptor was isolated from a woman aged 70-85 years with acute or convalescent COVID-19. What was sequenced was peripheral blood. CDR3 residues: CASRVSQTTGELFF. CDR3 sequence (DNA): TGCGCCAGCAGAGTATCCCAAACTACCGGGGAGCTGTTTTTT. The full variable domain, in which reference TRBV5-1 and TRBJ2-2 provide the parts outside the CDR3, is KAGVTQTPRYLIKTRGQQVTLSCSPISGHRSVSWYQQTPGQGLQFLFEYFSETQRNKGNFPGRFSGRQFSNSRSEMNVSTLELGDSALYLCASRVSQTTGELFFGEGSRLTVL.